This T cell receptor (beta chain) was retrieved from a study of preoperative IRX-2 immunotherapy in early breast cancer. TCRdb's copy holds only in-frame clones and misses some; the assay was immunoSEQ multiplex PCR. The sample lists several thousand clones; 80% were seen once. The germline V gene encodes CDR1 LNHDA and CDR2 SQIVND (reference sequence). V lost 1 base to trimming and J lost 5 bases, with 15 bases between them. The CDR3 runs to 16 residues. Indicated treatment: preoperative locoregional IRX-2 cytokine immunotherapy. Preoperative locoregional IRX-2 cytokine immunotherapy was tested in the phase Ib source study.

The V call is TRBV19, the J call TRBJ2-1, with D hard to call. The sample consisted of tumor tissue, taken after IRX-2 immunotherapy. The TCR originated in a human donor with breast cancer. CDR3: CASSIVYQTTNNEQFF. The CDR3 DNA reads TGTGCCAGTAGTATAGTTTACCAAACAACGAACAATGAGCAGTTCTTC.